The clone carrying this TCR beta chain showed up many times. The record originates from a study of T cells after yellow fever vaccination. A 5'RACE template-switching step, the method used to make TCR cDNA, added a universal primer site and UMIs. TCRdb passed the 5' RACE reads through MiXCR, listing each CDR3 protein once. The table includes under 100,000 distinct CDR3 sequences, roughly 6% detected once. V shed 0 bases and J shed 4 bases, with 19 bases lying between them. The length of the CDR3 is 18 residues. Per germline, CDR1 SGHTA and CDR2 FQGNSA. This chain uses TRBV7-2 with TRBJ2-1, with D maybe TRBD2 (5 bases). The sequenced sample was CD8+ T cells sorted from PBMCs, obtained 10 days after the yellow fever booster vaccination. The sequence derives from a man aged 18 to 35 who received the YFV17D yellow fever vaccine. DNA for the CDR3: TGTGCCAGCAGCTTAGCGTATCCGGGGTCCGTCATGTACAATGAGCAGTTCTTC. Translated: CASSLAYPGSVMYNEQFF. The variable domain in full, with the rest retrieved from reference TRBV7-2 and TRBJ2-1, is GAGVSQSPSNKVTEKGKDVELRCDPISGHTALYWYRQSLGQGLEFLIYFQGNSAPDKSGLPSDRFSAERTGGSVSTLTIQRTQQEDSAVYLCASSLAYPGSVMYNEQFFGPGTRLTVL.